Detailed here is one T cell receptor (beta chain). The antigen remains unidentified. It was with 60 Vbeta and 13 Jbeta primers that the PCR ran. The data were produced by immunoSEQ multiplex PCR, yet TCRdb's version contains in-frame clones alone and is incomplete. The sample lists about 160,000 clones, 70% seen once, with approximately 4.4% in the top ten. These data come from a study of cytomegalovirus exposure and HLA in healthy donors. Study-wide points: The authors enumerated over 150 TCR beta chains as linked to cytomegalovirus. An analysis was carried out later, and it reportedly showed fewer N-insertions in an Asian-associated ancestry cluster than the approximately 700-donor mean. Presence/absence results assume similar sequencing depth per donor, which may not hold.

The CDR3 loop spans 16 amino acids. V was trimmed by 3 bases and J by 8 bases, leaving 19 bases between them. CDR1 and CDR2 (germline): LGHNA, YNFKEQ. The chain carries TRBV4-2 and TRBJ1-4; D possibly corresponds to TRBD1 (6 bases). Input material: PBMCs. This sequence was found in a young man in good health and CMV-seropositive. CDR3 region: CASSHTAVNQGEKLFF. CDR3 coding DNA: TGTGCCAGCAGCCATACCGCGGTCAACCAGGGGGAAAAACTGTTTTTT.